This TCR beta chain is drawn from a study of CD8+CD57+ T cells in acquired aplastic anemia. CDR1 is SGHTA, CDR2 FQGNSA, per germline. Losses at the gene ends were 5 bases for V and 10 bases for J; bases not matched to a gene: 8. CDR3 length equals 15 residues. Genomic DNA, serving as template, underwent TCR beta VDJ and CDR3 profiling. MiXCR, applied by TCRdb to the reads, yields one record per CDR3 protein. The profile shows some 130,000 distinct CDR3 sequences, 48% of them singletons. Input material: sorted CD4+, CD8+, or CD8+CD57+ T cells (not recorded which) from PBMCs. This TCR derives from a human donor in good health, serving as a control. V usage is TRBV7-2 and J usage is TRBJ1-6; 10 positions agree with TRBD1. The CDR3 spells CASSVRQGARSPLHF. The CDR3, as DNA: TGTGCCAGCAGCGTACGACAGGGGGCACGCTCACCCCTCCACTTT.